Listed below are T cell receptor beta chains from one sample, sequenced in a study of T cells in Graves' hyperthyroidism and ophthalmopathy. Using its own MiXCR run on the multiplex PCR reads, TCRdb lists one record per CDR3 protein. The profile covers hundreds of thousands of distinct CDR3 sequences, with over 12% appearing a single time and less than 15% taken by the ten largest. The sequenced sample was blood. Receptor source: a young man with Graves' ophthalmopathy. Each CDR3 is given with its conserved first and last residue. Each record gives: clone size, D gene, CDR3 length, J gene, V gene, CDR3 DNA, CDR3 protein. A D gene is named only where the DNA matches it firmly. Some rows have no size entry. The others give once, few or many, or a class for an expanded clone.

few	TRBD1	17	TRBJ2-2	TRBV9	TGTGCCAGCAGCGCTCCCCGGGACAGGGGAGACACCGGGGAGCTGTTTTTT	CASSAPRDRGDTGELFF
many	NA	12	TRBJ2-5	TRBV11-1	TGTGCCAGCAGCCACGAGGGGGAGGCCCAGTACTTC	CASSHEGEAQYF
many	NA	12	TRBJ1-5	TRBV10-3	TGTGCCATCAGTGAGTCAGGGCAGCCCCAGCATTTT	CAISESGQPQHF
NA	NA	14	TRBJ1-2	TRBV7-9	TGTGCCAGCAGCTTCAGGGTTCTCATAGATGGCTACACCTTC	CASSFRVLIDGYTF
NA	TRBD1	15	TRBJ1-1	TRBV7-3	TGTGCCAGCGGCTGGGCTGGAACAGGGGGGGCTGAAGCTTTCTTT	CASGWAGTGGAEAFF
many	TRBD2	15	TRBJ2-7	TRBV7-3	TGTGCCAGCAGCTTGGTCAGCGGGAGTGTGGGTGAGCAGTACTTC	CASSLVSGSVGEQYF
many	NA	14	TRBJ1-1	TRBV7-9	TGTGCCAGCAGCTTATTTACGGTGAACACTGAAGCTTTCTTT	CASSLFTVNTEAFF
many	TRBD2	15	TRBJ2-1	TRBV2	TGTGCCAGCACCTTTGGCGAGACTAGCGCGAGAGGGCAGTTCTTC	CASTFGETSARGQFF
few	TRBD2	16	TRBJ2-2	TRBV19	TGTGCCAGTAGGACCCGACTAGCGGGAAACACCGGGGAGCTGTTTTTT	CASRTRLAGNTGELFF
few	NA	14	TRBJ2-6	TRBV19	TGTGCCACTCGAAGAGTTTCTGGGGCCAACGTCCTGACTTTC	CATRRVSGANVLTF